This T cell receptor (beta chain) was obtained from a study of Ad26.COV2.S vaccination and SARS-CoV-2 variants. Turning to the study itself: It was the COV1001 Ad26.COV2.S trial arm that included the donor.

Trimming shortened V by 2 bases and J by 5 bases, and 13 bases separated the two germline ends. There are 15 residues in the CDR3. Germline CDR1 and CDR2: SEHNR and FQNEAQ (reference sequence). Study-level points and caveats: Vaccinees showed greater spike-specific TCR breadth than placebo recipients.

A remark on this clone: Its antigen is undetermined.

Profiled with immunoSEQ multiplex PCR; TCRdb holds only in-frame clones, not every one. The repertoire holds some 320,000 clones, with around four fifths as singletons. Treatment meaning: roughly 19 received Ad26.COV2.S at low or high dose, single or two shots; a few received placebo; per-sample allocation not given. After the first vaccine or placebo injection, samples were drawn on day 63. Boston hosted the donor, who was an adult aged 18-55 years. The TCR was taken from a person aged 18-65 years who received the Ad26.COV2.S COVID-19 vaccine or a placebo. V gene TRBV7-9 combines with J gene TRBJ2-1; D ambiguous. The sequencing here drew on peripheral blood, taken in a trial of Ad26.COV2.S vaccine versus placebo. CDR3 region: CASSLITRRDNEQFF. The DNA for the CDR3 is TGTGCCAGCAGCTTAATAACCAGGCGAGACAATGAGCAGTTCTTC.